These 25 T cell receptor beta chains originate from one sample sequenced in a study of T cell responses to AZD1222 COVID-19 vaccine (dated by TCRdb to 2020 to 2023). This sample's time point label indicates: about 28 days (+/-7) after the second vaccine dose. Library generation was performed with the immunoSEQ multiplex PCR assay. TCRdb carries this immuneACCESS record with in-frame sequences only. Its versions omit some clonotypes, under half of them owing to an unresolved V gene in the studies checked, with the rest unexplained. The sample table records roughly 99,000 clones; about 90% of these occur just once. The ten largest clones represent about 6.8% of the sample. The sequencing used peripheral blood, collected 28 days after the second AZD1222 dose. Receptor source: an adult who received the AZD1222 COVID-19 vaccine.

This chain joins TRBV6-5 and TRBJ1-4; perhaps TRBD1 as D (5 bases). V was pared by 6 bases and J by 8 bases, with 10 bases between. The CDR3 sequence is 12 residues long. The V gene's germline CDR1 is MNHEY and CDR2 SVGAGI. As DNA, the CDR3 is TGTGCCAGCAGGGGACGGTCCGAAAAACTGTTTTTT. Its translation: CASRGRSEKLFF.

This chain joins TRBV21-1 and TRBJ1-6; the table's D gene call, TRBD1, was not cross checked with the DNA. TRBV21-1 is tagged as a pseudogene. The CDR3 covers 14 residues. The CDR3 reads CASKQGLADSPLHF. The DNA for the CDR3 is TGTGCCAGCAAACAGGGTCTCGCGGATTCACCCCTCCACTTT.

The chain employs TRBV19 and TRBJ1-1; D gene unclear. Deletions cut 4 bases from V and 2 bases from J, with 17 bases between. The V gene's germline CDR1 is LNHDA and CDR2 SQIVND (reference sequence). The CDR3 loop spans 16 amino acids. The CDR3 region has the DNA TGTGCCAGTAGTACCCCCACGGGATCCCGAAACACTGAAGCTTTCTTT. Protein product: CASSTPTGSRNTEAFF. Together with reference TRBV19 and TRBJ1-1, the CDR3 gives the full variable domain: DGGITQSPKYLFRKEGQNVTLSCEQNLNHDAMYWYRQDPGQGLRLIYYSQIVNDFQKGDIAEGYSVSREKKESFPLTVTSAQKNPTAFYLCASSTPTGSRNTEAFFGQGTRLTVV.

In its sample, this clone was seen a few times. CDR3 sequence (DNA): TGTGCCAGCGGGACTAACATTGGGCAGTTCTTC. Amino acids: CASGTNIGQFF. The chain couples TRBV3-1 (or the pseudogene TRBV3-2) to TRBJ2-1, with TRBD2 matching 7 bases. V trimming: 8 bases; J trimming: 12 bases; junction bases outside the gene matches: 7. CDR1 is LGHDT and CDR2 is YNNKEL in the germline V gene (reference sequence). This CDR3 region has 11 residues.

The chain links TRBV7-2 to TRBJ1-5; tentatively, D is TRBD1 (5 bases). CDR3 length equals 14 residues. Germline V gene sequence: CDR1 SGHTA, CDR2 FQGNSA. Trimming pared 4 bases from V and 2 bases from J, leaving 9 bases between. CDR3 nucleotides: TGTGCCAGCAGCTCCAGGGTGGGCAATCAGCCCCAGCATTTT. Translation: CASSSRVGNQPQHF.

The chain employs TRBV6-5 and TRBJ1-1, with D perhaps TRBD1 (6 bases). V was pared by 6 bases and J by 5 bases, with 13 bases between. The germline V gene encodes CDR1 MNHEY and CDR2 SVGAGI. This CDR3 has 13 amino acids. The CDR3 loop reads CASSLGGKTEAFF. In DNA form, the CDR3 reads TGTGCCAGCAGCCTGGGGGGCAAGACTGAAGCTTTCTTT.

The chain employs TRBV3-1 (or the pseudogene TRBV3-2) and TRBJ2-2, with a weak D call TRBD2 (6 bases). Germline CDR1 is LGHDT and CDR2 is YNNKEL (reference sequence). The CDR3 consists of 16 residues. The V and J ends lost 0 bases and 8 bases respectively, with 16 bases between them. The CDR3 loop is CASSQDLAGRFGELFF. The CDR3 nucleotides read TGTGCCAGCAGCCAAGATTTGGCAGGGAGGTTTGGGGAGCTGTTTTTT.

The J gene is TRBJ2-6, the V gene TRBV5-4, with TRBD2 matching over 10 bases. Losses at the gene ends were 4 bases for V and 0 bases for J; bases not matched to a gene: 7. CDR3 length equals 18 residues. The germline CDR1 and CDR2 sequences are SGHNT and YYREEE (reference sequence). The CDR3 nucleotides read TGTGCCAGCAGCGGGACGGGACTAGCGTTCTCTGGGGCCAACGTCCTGACTTTC. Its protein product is CASSGTGLAFSGANVLTF.

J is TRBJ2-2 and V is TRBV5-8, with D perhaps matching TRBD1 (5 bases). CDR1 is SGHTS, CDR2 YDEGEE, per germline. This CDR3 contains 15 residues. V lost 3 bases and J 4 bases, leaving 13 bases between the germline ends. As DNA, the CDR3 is TGTGCCAGCAGCTCGACAGTAACGGCCACCGGGGAGCTGTTTTTT. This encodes CASSSTVTATGELFF.

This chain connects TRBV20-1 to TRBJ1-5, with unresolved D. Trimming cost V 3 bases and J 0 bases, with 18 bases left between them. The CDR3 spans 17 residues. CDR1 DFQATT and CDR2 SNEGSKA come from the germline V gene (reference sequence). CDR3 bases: TGCAGTGCTAGTCGCTTAGGGATGAATTATAGCAATCAGCCCCAGCATTTT. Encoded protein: CSASRLGMNYSNQPQHF.

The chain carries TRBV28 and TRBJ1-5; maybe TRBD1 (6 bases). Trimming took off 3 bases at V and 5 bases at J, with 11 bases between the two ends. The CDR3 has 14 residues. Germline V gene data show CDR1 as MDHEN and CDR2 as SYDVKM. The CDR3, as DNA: TGTGCCAGCAGTTTCTCCAGGGGCCATCAGCCCCAGCATTTT. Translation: CASSFSRGHQPQHF.

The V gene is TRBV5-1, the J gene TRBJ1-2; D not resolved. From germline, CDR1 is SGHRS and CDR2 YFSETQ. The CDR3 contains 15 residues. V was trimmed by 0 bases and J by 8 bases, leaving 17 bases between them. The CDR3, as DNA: TGCGCCAGCAGCTTGGGGCCCTCAGAGACCGGGGGCTACACCTTC. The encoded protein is CASSLGPSETGGYTF.

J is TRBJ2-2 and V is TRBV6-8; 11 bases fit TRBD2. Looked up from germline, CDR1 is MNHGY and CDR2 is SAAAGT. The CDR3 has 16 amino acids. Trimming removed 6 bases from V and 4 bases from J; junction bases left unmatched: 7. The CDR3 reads CASRPWGLAVTGELFF. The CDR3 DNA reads TGTGCCAGCAGACCCTGGGGACTAGCGGTCACCGGGGAGCTGTTTTTT.

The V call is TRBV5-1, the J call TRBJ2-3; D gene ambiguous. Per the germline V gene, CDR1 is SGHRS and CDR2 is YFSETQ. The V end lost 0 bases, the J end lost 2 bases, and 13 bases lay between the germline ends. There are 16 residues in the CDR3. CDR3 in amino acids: CASSLESSSSTDTQYF. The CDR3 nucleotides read TGCGCCAGCAGCTTGGAAAGTAGCTCCTCCACAGATACGCAGTATTTT. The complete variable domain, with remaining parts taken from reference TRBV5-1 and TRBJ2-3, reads KAGVTQTPRYLIKTRGQQVTLSCSPISGHRSVSWYQQTPGQGLQFLFEYFSETQRNKGNFPGRFSGRQFSNSRSEMNVSTLELGDSALYLCASSLESSSSTDTQYFGPGTRLTVL.

DNA for the CDR3: TGTGCCAGCAGCCAAGCAGGGACAGCTAATTCACCCCTCCACTTT. This translates into CASSQAGTANSPLHF. The chain carries TRBV3-1 (or the pseudogene TRBV3-2) and TRBJ1-6; 7 bases fit TRBD1. This CDR3 has 15 amino acids. Losses at the gene ends were 1 base for V and 6 bases for J; bases not matched to a gene: 3. Germline CDR1 LGHDT, CDR2 YNNKEL (reference sequence).

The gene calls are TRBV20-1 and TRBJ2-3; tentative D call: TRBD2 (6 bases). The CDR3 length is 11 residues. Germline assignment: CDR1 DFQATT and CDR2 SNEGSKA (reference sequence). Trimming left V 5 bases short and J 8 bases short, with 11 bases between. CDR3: CSALSGSTQYF. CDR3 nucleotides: TGCAGTGCTCTTAGCGGTTCTACGCAGTATTTT.

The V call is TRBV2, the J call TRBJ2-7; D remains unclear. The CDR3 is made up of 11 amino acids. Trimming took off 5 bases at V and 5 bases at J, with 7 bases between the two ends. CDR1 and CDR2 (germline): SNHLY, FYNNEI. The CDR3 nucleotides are TGTGCCAGCAGTCCGACCCACGAGCAGTACTTC. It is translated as CASSPTHEQYF.

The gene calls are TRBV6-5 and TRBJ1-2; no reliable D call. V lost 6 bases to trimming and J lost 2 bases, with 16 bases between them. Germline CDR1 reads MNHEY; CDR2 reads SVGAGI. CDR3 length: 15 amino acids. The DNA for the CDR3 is TGTGCCAGCAGACTCAGAGCTCCTTCCAACTATGGCTACACCTTC. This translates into CASRLRAPSNYGYTF.

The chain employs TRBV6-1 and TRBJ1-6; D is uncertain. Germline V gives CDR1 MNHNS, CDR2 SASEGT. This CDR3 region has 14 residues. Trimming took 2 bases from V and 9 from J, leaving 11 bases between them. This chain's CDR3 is CASSESVGRSPLHF. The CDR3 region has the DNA TGTGCCAGCAGTGAATCAGTAGGCCGTTCACCCCTCCACTTT.

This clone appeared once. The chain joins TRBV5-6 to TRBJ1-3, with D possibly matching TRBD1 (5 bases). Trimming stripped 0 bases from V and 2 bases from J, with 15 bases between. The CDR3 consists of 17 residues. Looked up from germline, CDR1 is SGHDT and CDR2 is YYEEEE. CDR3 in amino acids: CASSLGAGYVTGNTIYF. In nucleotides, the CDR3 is TGTGCCAGCAGCTTGGGCGCAGGGTATGTCACTGGAAACACCATATATTTT.

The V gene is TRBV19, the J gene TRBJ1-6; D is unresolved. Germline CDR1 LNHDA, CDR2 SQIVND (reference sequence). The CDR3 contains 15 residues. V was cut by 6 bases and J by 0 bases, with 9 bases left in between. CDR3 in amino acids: CASSLPSSYNSPLHF. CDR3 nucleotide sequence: TGTGCCAGTAGCCTACCGAGCTCCTATAATTCACCCCTCCACTTT. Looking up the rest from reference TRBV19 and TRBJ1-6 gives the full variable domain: DGGITQSPKYLFRKEGQNVTLSCEQNLNHDAMYWYRQDPGQGLRLIYYSQIVNDFQKGDIAEGYSVSREKKESFPLTVTSAQKNPTAFYLCASSLPSSYNSPLHFGNGTRLTVT.

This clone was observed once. The CDR3 coding sequence is TGTGCCAGCAGGCGGACTAGCGGGAGGGCCGACCCCTACAATGAGCAGTTCTTC. This gives the protein CASRRTSGRADPYNEQFF. This sequence joins TRBV7-2 and TRBJ2-1; 15 nucleotides line up with TRBD2. The V gene's germline CDR1 is SGHTA and CDR2 FQGNSA. CDR3 length: 18 residues. V was pared by 6 bases and J by 2 bases, with 8 bases of the junction left unmatched.

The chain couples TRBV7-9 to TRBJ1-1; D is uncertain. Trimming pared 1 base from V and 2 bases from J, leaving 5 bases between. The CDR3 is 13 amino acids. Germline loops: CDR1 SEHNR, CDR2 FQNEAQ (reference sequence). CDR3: CASSLVPNTEAFF. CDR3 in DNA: TGTGCCAGCAGCTTAGTCCCCAACACTGAAGCTTTCTTT.

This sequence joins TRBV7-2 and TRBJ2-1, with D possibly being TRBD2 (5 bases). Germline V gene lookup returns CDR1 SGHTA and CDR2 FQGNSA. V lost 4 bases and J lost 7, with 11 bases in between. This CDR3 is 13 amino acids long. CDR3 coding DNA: TGTGCCAGCAGCTGGACTGACCTTAATGAGCAGTTCTTC. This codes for CASSWTDLNEQFF.

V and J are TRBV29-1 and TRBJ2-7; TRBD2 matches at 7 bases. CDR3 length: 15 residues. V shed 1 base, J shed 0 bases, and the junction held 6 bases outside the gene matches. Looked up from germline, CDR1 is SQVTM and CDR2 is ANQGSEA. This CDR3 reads CSVEGLGLHSYEQYF. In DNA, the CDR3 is TGCAGCGTTGAAGGGTTGGGACTACACTCCTACGAGCAGTACTTC.